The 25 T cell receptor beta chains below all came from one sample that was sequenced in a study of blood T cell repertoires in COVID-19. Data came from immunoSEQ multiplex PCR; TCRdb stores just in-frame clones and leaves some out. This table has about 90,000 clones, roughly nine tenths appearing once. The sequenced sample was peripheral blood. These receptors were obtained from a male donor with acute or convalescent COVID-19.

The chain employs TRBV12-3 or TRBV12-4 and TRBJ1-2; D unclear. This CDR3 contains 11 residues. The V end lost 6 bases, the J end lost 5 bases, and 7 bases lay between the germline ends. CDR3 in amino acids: CASSPSYGYTF. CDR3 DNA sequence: TGTGCCAGCAGCCCTTCGTATGGCTACACCTTC.

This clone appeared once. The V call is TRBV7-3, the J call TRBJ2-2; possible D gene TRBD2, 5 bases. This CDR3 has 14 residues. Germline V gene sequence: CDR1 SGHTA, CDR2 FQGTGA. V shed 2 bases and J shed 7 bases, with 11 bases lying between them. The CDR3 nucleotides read TGTGCCAGCAGCTTACGTCCCCGGGGCGGGGAGCTGTTTTTT. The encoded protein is CASSLRPRGGELFF.

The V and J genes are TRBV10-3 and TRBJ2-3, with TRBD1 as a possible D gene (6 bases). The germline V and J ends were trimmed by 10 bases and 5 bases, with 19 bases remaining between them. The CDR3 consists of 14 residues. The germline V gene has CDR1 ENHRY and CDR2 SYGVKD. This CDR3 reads CATQSRGQGDTQYF. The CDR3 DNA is TGTGCCACCCAATCCAGGGGTCAGGGAGATACGCAGTATTTT.

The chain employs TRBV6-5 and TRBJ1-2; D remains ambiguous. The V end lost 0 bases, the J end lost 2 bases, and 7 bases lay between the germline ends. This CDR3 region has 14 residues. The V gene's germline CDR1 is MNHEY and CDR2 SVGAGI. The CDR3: CASSYSNQNYGYTF. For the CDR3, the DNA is TGTGCCAGCAGTTACTCGAACCAGAACTATGGCTACACCTTC.

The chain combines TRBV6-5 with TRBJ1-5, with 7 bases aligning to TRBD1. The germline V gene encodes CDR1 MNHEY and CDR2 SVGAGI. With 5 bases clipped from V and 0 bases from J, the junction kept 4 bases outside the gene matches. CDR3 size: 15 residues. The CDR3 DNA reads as TGTGCCAGCAGTAGAACAGGGGATAGCAATCAGCCCCAGCATTTT. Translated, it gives CASSRTGDSNQPQHF.

CDR3 in DNA: TGTGCCAGCAGCTTAGTAGACAGGGCTTCCTACGAGCAGTACTTC. It encodes CASSLVDRASYEQYF. The chain carries TRBV7-8 and TRBJ2-7; 7 bases line up with TRBD1. Germline lookup yields CDR1 SGHVS and CDR2 FQNEAQ. After removal of 1 base from V and 1 base from J, the junction contained 4 bases not matched to a gene. The CDR3 loop spans 15 amino acids.

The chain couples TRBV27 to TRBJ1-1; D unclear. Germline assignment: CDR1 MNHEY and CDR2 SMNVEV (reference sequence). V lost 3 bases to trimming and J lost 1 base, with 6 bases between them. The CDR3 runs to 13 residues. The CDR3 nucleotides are TGTGCCAGCAGTTTTACTGGGAACACTGAAGCTTTCTTT. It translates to CASSFTGNTEAFF.

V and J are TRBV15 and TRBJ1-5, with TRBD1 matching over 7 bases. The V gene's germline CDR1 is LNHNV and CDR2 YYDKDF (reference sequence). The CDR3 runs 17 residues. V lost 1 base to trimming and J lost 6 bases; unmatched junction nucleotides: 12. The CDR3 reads CATSRGADRAAGQPQHF. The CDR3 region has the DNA TGTGCCACCAGCAGAGGGGCAGACAGGGCGGCTGGTCAGCCCCAGCATTTT.

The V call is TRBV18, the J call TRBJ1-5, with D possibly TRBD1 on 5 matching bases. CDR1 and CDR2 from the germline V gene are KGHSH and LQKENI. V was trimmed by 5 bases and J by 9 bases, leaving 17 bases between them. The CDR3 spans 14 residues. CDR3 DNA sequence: TGTGCCAGCTCAGTGGGCGCCTCGCAGGGGCCCCAGCATTTT. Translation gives CASSVGASQGPQHF.

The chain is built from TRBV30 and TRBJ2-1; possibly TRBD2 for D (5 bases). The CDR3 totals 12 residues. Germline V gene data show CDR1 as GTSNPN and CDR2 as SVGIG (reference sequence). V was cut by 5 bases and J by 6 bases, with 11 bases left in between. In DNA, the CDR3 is TGTGCCTGGGGTCTAGCCCCCAATGAGCAGTTCTTC. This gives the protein CAWGLAPNEQFF. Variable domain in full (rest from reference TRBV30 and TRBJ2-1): SQTIHQWPATLVQPVGSPLSLECTVEGTSNPNLYWYRQAAGRGLQLLFYSVGIGQISSEVPQNLSASRPQDRQFILSSKKLLLSDSGFYLCAWGLAPNEQFFGPGTRLTVL.

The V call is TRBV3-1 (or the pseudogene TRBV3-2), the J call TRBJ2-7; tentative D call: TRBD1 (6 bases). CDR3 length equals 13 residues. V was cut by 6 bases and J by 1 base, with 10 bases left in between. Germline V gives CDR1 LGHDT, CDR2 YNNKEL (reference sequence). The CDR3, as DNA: TGTGCCAGCAGACGAGGACAGTCCTACGAGCAGTACTTC. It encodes CASRRGQSYEQYF.

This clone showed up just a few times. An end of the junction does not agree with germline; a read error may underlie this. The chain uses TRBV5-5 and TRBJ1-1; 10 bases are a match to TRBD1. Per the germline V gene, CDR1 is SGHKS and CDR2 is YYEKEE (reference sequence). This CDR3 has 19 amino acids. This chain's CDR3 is CASTTGYGTGEWLNIEAFF. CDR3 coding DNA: TGTGCCAGCACCACTGGTTATGGGACAGGGGAATGGTTGAACATTGAAGCTTTCTTT.

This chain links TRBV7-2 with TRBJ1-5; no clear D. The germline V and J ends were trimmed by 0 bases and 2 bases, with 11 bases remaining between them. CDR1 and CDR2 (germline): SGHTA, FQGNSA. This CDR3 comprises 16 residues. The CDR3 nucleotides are TGTGCCAGCAGCTTAGCGGTTCAGAGGGGCAATCAGCCCCAGCATTTT. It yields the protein CASSLAVQRGNQPQHF.

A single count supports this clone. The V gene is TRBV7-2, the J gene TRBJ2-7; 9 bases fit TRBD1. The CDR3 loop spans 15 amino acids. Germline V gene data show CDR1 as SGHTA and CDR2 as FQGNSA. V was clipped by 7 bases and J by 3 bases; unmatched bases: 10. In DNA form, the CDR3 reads TGTGCCAGCACCCTCCCCGGGACAGGGAACTACGAGCAGTACTTC. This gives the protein CASTLPGTGNYEQYF.

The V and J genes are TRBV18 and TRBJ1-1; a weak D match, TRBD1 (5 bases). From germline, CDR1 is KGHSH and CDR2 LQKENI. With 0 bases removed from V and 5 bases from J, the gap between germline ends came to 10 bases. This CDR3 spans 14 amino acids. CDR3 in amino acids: CASSPPGLGTEAFF. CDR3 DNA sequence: TGTGCCAGCTCACCACCGGGGCTAGGGACTGAAGCTTTCTTT.

The DNA of the CDR3 is TGTGCCAGCAGTTCGAACAGGGGCTCCTACGAGCAGTACTTC. Encoded protein: CASSSNRGSYEQYF. The V and J genes are TRBV27 and TRBJ2-7; 7 bases agree with TRBD1. CDR3 length equals 14 residues. Germline V gives CDR1 MNHEY, CDR2 SMNVEV (reference sequence). J lost 0 bases, V lost 4 bases, and 3 bases had no gene match.

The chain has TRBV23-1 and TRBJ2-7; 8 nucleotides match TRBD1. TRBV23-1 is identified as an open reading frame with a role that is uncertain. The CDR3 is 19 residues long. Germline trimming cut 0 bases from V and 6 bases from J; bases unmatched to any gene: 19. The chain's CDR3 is CASSQSRSLGEAGGSEQYF. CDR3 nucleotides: TGCGCCAGCAGTCAATCAAGGAGTCTGGGGGAGGCAGGGGGCAGCGAGCAGTACTTC.

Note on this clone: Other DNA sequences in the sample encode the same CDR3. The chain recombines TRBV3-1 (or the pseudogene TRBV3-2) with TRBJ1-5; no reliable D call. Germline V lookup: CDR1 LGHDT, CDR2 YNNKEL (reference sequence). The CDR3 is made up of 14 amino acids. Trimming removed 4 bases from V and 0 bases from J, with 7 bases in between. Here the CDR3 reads CASSPESSNQPQHF. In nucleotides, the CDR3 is TGTGCCAGCAGCCCTGAGAGTAGCAATCAGCCCCAGCATTTT.

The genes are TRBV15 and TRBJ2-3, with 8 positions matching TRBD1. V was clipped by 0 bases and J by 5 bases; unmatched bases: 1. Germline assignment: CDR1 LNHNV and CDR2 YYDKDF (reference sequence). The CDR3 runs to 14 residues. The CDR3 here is CATSRETGVDTQYF. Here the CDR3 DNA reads TGTGCCACCAGCAGAGAGACAGGGGTAGATACGCAGTATTTT.

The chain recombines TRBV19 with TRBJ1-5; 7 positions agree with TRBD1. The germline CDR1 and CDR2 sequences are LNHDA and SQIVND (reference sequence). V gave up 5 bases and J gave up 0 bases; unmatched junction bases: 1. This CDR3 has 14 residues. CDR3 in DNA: TGTGCCAGTAGTCAGGGGGATAGCAATCAGCCCCAGCATTTT. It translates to CASSQGDSNQPQHF.

CDR3 in DNA: TGTGCCAGTAGTATTGCAGGGATAAAATACGGTGAAGCTTTCTTT. This gives the protein CASSIAGIKYGEAFF. The chain couples TRBV19 to TRBJ1-1; weak D call: TRBD1 (5 bases). There are 15 residues in the CDR3. CDR1 is LNHDA and CDR2 is SQIVND in the germline V gene (reference sequence). V dropped 3 bases and J dropped 7 bases, with 18 bases sitting between them. The complete variable domain, with remaining parts taken from reference TRBV19 and TRBJ1-1, reads DGGITQSPKYLFRKEGQNVTLSCEQNLNHDAMYWYRQDPGQGLRLIYYSQIVNDFQKGDIAEGYSVSREKKESFPLTVTSAQKNPTAFYLCASSIAGIKYGEAFFGQGTRLTVV.

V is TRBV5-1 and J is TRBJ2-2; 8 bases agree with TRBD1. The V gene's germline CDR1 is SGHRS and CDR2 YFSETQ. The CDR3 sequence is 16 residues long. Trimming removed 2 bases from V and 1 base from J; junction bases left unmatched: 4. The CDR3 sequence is CASSLSGTGNTGELFF. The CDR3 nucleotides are TGCGCCAGCAGCTTATCCGGGACAGGGAACACCGGGGAGCTGTTTTTT.

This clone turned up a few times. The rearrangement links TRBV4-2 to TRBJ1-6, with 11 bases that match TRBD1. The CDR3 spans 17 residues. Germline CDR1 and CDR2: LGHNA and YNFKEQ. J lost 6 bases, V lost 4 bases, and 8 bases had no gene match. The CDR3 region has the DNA TGTGCCAGCAGCCCCCGAGGACAGGGGGCTGGTAATTCACCCCTCCACTTT. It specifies CASSPRGQGAGNSPLHF.

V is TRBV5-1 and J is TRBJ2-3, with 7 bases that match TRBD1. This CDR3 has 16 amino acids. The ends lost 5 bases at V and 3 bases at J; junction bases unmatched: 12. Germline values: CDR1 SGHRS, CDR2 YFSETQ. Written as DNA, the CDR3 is TGCGCCAGCAGGAGGGGGCCGGGCCAAGTGACAGATACGCAGTATTTT. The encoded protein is CASRRGPGQVTDTQYF.

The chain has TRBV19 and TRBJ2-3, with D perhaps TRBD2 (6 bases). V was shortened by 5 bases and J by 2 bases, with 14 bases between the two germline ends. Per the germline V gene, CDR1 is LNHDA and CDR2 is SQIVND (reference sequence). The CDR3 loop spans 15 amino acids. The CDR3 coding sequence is TGTGCCAGTAGTCCCACTCGGGAGCTCACAGATACGCAGTATTTT. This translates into CASSPTRELTDTQYF. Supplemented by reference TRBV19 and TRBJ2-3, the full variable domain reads DGGITQSPKYLFRKEGQNVTLSCEQNLNHDAMYWYRQDPGQGLRLIYYSQIVNDFQKGDIAEGYSVSREKKESFPLTVTSAQKNPTAFYLCASSPTRELTDTQYFGPGTRLTVL.